The 6 T cell receptor beta chains below come from one sample, sequenced in a study of T-cell memory formation after mild COVID-19 (dated by TCRdb to the early 2020s). Library creation used 5' RACE. Sequenced on an Illumina NovaSeq 6000. TCRdb itself trimmed the public reads at Q25 with fastp, ran MiXCR and retained productive beta chains. For every CDR3 protein sequence, its rows merge into one entry that carries the most common genes and DNA. In this sample the table shows 200,000 or so distinct CDR3 sequences, about 16% of which occur a single time. 2% to 3% of the sample is in the top ten clones. Material for sequencing was PBMCs or a T cell subset sorted from them (not recorded which). Receptor source: an adult woman who had mild COVID-19 (a few samples of this study predate the infection). The sample titles of this study are shuffled in the database, so cell type and time point are left out; the donor was told from shared clones.

This clonotype was counted at least ten times. The chain joins TRBV12-3 or TRBV12-4 to TRBJ2-7; TRBD2 matches 12 bases. The V segment lost 6 bases and the J segment 4 bases; nucleotides outside the gene matches: 1. This CDR3 has 13 residues. The CDR3 here is CASRTSGSYEQYF. The CDR3 bases are TGTGCCAGCAGGACTAGCGGGAGTTACGAGCAGTACTTC.

This clonotype has just a few counts. The J gene is TRBJ2-6, the V gene TRBV7-2; no clear D. The CDR3 totals 15 residues. V was cut by 5 bases and J by 0 bases, with 8 bases left in between. Germline CDR1 SGHTA, CDR2 FQGNSA. This chain's CDR3 is CASSPPRSGANVLTF. CDR3 DNA sequence: TGTGCCAGCAGCCCTCCGCGCTCTGGGGCCAACGTCCTGACTTTC.

The gene calls are TRBV6-4 and TRBJ1-5; the match to TRBD1 covers 7 bases. V was pared by 3 bases and J by 7 bases, with 3 bases of the junction left unmatched. Germline CDR1 is MRHNA and CDR2 is SNTAGT. The CDR3 length is 13 residues. Here the CDR3 reads CASSETGKQPQHF. CDR3 nucleotide sequence: TGTGCCAGCAGTGAGACAGGGAAGCAGCCCCAGCATTTT.

This clonotype turned up a few times. The CDR3 DNA is TGTGCCACCAGCAGAGCGACTAGCGGGAGTTACGAGCAGTACTTC. This gives the protein CATSRATSGSYEQYF. The chain combines TRBV15 with TRBJ2-7, with 12 bases fitting TRBD2. J lost 4 bases, V lost 1 base, and 2 bases had no gene match. Looked up from germline, CDR1 is LNHNV and CDR2 is YYDKDF (reference sequence). The CDR3 is made up of 15 amino acids. Using reference TRBV15 and TRBJ2-7 for the parts outside the CDR3, the full variable domain is DAMVIQNPRYQVTQFGKPVTLSCSQTLNHNVMYWYQQKSSQAPKLLFHYYDKDFNNEADTPDNFQSRRPNTSFCFLDIRSPGLGDTAMYLCATSRATSGSYEQYFGPGTRLTVT.

The rearrangement joins TRBV19 to TRBJ1-5; D not resolved. Trimming removed 4 bases from V and 7 bases from J, with 8 bases in between. Germline V gives CDR1 LNHDA, CDR2 SQIVND (reference sequence). The CDR3 is 12 residues long. The CDR3 DNA reads as TGTGCCAGTAGTAGTCTCCCCCAGCCCCAGCATTTT. Translated, it gives CASSSLPQPQHF. The whole variable domain, remainder taken from reference TRBV19 and TRBJ1-5, is DGGITQSPKYLFRKEGQNVTLSCEQNLNHDAMYWYRQDPGQGLRLIYYSQIVNDFQKGDIAEGYSVSREKKESFPLTVTSAQKNPTAFYLCASSSLPQPQHFGDGTRLSIL.

Only one count was recorded for this clonotype. As DNA, the CDR3 is TGTGCCAGCAGCTGGACTAGCGGGAGGGGGAATGAGCAGTTCTTC. Its translation is CASSWTSGRGNEQFF. The chain links TRBV7-6 to TRBJ2-1; 15 nucleotides agree with TRBD2. The CDR3 totals 15 residues. With V trimmed by 4 bases and J by 7 bases, 2 bases remained unmatched. Looked up from germline, CDR1 is SGHVS and CDR2 is FNYEAQ.